This T cell receptor beta chain was captured by sequencing in a study of blood T cell repertoires in COVID-19. The wider study: Italy, Spain and the United States were the sources of the convalescent and acute COVID-19 samples.

Trimming cost V 4 bases and J 0 bases; bases outside gene matches: 1. Per the germline V gene, CDR1 is SGHRS and CDR2 is YFSETQ. This CDR3 is built from 14 residues. Clones were sequenced by immunoSEQ multiplex PCR, and TCRdb holds only the in-frame ones, with some missing. The sample holds approximately 90,000 clones, over 75% seen once. The receptor comes from a human donor with acute or convalescent COVID-19. The donor label of this sample is uncertain. Sequencing input: peripheral blood. The chain has TRBV5-1 and TRBJ1-1; 9 bases match TRBD1. DNA of the CDR3: TGCGCCAGCAGCAGGGACAGGGTGAACACTGAAGCTTTCTTT. Translated, it gives CASSRDRVNTEAFF.